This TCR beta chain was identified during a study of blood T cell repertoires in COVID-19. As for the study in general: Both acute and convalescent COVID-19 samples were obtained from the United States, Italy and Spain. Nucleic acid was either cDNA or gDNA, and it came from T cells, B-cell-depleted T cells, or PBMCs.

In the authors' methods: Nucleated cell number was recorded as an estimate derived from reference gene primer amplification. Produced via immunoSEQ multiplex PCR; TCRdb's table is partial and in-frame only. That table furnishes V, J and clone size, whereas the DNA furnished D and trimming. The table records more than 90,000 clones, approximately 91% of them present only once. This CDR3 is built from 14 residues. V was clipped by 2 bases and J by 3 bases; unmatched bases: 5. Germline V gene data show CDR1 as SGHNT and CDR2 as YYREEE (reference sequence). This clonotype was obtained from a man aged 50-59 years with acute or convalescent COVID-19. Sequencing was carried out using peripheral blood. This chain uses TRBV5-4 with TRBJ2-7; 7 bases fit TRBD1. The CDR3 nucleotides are TGTGCCAGCAGCTTTGGGACAGCCGGCTACGAGCAGTACTTC. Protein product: CASSFGTAGYEQYF.